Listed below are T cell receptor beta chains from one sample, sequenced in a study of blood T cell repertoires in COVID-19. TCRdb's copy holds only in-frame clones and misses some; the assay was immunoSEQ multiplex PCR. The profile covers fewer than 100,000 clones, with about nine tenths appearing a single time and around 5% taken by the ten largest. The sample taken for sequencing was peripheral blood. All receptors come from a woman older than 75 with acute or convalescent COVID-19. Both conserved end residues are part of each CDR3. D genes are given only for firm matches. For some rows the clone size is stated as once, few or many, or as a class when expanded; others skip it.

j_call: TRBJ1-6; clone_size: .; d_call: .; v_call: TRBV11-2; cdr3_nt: TGTGCCAGCAGCTTAGGCGATAGGGGTAACAATTCACCCCTCCACTTT; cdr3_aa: CASSLGDRGNNSPLHF
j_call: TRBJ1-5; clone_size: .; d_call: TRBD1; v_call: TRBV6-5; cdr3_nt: TGTGCCAGCAGGACTGGACAGGGCAATCAGCCCCAGCATTTT; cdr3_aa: CASRTGQGNQPQHF
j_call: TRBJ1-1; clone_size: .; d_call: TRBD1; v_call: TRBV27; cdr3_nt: TGTGCCAGCAGTGCCAGGGGGGTGGAAGCTTTCTTT; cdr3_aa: CASSARGVEAFF
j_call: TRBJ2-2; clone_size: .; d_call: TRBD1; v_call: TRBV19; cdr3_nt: TGTGCCAGTAGTACGCCGGGACAGGGGGATGTCGGGGAGCTGTTTTTT; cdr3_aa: CASSTPGQGDVGELFF
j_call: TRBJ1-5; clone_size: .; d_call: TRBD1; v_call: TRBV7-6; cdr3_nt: TGTGCCAGCAGCTCCGGGACAGGGGGATTAGGGGCCCAGCATTTT; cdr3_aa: CASSSGTGGLGAQHF
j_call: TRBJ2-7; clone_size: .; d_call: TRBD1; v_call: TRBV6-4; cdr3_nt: TGTGCCAGCACATCCGGGACAGCTGCGTACGAGCAGTACTTC; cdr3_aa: CASTSGTAAYEQYF
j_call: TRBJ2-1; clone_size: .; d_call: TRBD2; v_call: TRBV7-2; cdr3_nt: TGTGCCAGCAGCTTGAGCGGGGGACTTAATGAGCAGTTCTTC; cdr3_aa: CASSLSGGLNEQFF
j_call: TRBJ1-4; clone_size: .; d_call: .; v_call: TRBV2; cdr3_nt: TGTGCCAGCAGTGAATGGCGGGGGACTAATGAAAAACTGTTTTTT; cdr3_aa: CASSEWRGTNEKLFF
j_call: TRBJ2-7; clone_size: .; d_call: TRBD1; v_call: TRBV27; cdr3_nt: TGTGCCAGCAGTTTAGGGACAGGGAAAGGCTACGAGCAGTACTTC; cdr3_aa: CASSLGTGKGYEQYF
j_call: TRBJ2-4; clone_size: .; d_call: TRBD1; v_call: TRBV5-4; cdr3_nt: TGTGCCAGCAGCTCTAGACAGGGATCCAAAAACATTCAGTACTTC; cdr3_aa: CASSSRQGSKNIQYF
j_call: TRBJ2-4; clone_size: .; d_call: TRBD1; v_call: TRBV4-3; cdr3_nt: TGCGCCAGCAGCCAAACCACCGGGACAGGCTCAAACATTCAGTACTTC; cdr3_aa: CASSQTTGTGSNIQYF
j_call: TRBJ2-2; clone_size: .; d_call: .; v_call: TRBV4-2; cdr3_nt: TGTGCCAGCAGCCCCCGTAAGGGGCTTACGACCGGGGAGCTGTTTTTT; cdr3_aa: CASSPRKGLTTGELFF
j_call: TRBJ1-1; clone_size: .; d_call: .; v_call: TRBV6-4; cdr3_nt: TGTGCCAGCAGTGACTCGTTGGGAGCGAGAGCTTTCTTT; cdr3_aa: CASSDSLGARAFF
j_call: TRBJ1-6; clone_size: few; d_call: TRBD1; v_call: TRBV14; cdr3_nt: TGTGCCAGCAGCACCTCGACAGGGGGCTATAATTCACCCCTCCACTTT; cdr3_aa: CASSTSTGGYNSPLHF
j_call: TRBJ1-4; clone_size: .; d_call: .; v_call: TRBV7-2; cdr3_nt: TGTGCCAGCAGTCAGTTTCGGGGGGATAGTGAAAAACTGTTTTTT; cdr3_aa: CASSQFRGDSEKLFF
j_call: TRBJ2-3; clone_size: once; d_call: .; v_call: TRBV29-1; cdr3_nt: TGCAGCGCCGACCGGGGAACAGATACGCAGTATTTT; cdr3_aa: CSADRGTDTQYF
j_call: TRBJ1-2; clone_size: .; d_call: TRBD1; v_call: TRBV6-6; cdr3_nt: TGTGCCAGCAGTAAGCCCGGACAGGGGGCCCTCGGCTACACCTTC; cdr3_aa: CASSKPGQGALGYTF
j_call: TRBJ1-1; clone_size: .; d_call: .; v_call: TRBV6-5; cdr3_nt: TGTGCCGCAGCGTACCAGAGGATCTCTGAAGCTTTCTTT; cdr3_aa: CAAAYQRISEAFF
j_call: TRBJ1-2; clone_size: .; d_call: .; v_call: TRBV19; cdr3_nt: TGTGCCAGTAGTATAGAGGCTGCGGCTCGTGGCTACACCTTC; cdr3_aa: CASSIEAAARGYTF
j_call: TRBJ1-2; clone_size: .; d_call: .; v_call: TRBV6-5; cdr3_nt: TGTGCCAGCAGTTACGACAGGTTACAATCCTATGGCTACACCTTC; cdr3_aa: CASSYDRLQSYGYTF
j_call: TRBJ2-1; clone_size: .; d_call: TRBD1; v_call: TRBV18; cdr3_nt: TGTGCCAGCTCACCACAATCAGGGGGCAATGAGCAGTTCTTC; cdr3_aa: CASSPQSGGNEQFF
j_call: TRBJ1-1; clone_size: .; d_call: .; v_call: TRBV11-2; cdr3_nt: TGTGCCAGCAGCTTCAAGCCGAACACTGAAGCTTTCTTT; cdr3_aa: CASSFKPNTEAFF
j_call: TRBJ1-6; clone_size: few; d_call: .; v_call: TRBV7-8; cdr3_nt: TGTGCCAGCAGCTTAGGAGGCGGGTCACCCCTCCACTTT; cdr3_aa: CASSLGGGSPLHF
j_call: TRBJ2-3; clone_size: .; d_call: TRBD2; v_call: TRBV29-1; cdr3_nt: TGCAGCGTTGAGCTTCTAGCGGGGGGTATCCTCGTAGCAGATACGCAGTATTTT; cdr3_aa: CSVELLAGGILVADTQYF
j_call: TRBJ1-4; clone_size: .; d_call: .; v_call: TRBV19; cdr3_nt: TGTGCCAGTAGGGGACAAATCGGCGAAAAACTGTTTTTT; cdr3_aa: CASRGQIGEKLFF
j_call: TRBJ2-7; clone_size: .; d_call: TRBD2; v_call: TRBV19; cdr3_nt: TGTGCCAGCCAAGACGATGCGGGAGACTACGAGCAGTACTTC; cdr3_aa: CASQDDAGDYEQYF
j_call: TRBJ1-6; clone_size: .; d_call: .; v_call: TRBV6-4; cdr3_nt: TGTGCCAGCAGTGAGGGGAGCGATAATTCACCCCTCCACTTT; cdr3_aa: CASSEGSDNSPLHF
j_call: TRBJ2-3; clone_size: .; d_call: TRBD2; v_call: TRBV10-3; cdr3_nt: TGTGCCATCAGTGACCTCCGGACTAGCGGGGGTGTAGATACGCAGTATTTT; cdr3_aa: CAISDLRTSGGVDTQYF
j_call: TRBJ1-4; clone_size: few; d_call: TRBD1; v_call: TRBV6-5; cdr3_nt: TGTGCCAGCAGTTACCAGGGGGCGACTAATGAAAAACTGTTTTTT; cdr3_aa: CASSYQGATNEKLFF
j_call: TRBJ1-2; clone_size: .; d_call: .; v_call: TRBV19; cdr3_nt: TGTGCCAGTAGTATGCCCGGACTCCAAAATCGGGGCTACACCTTC; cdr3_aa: CASSMPGLQNRGYTF
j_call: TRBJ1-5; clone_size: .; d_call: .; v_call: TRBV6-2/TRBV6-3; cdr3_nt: TGTGCCAGCAGTCAATCTTTAGGGGGGAGGGGCAATCAGCCCCAGCATTTT; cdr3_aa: CASSQSLGGRGNQPQHF
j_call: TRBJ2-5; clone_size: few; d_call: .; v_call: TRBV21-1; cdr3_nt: TGTGCCAGCAGCAATAGCGGGGGGTACCAAGAGACCCAGTACTTC; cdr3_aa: CASSNSGGYQETQYF
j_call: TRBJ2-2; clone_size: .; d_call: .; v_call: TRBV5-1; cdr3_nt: TGCGCCAGCAGCTTGGATGAGGGTTTGACCGGGGAGCTGTTTTTT; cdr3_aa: CASSLDEGLTGELFF
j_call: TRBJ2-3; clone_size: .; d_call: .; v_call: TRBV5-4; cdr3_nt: TGTGCCAGCAGCTTGGATCTCAGGGGAAGCACAGATACGCAGTATTTT; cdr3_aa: CASSLDLRGSTDTQYF
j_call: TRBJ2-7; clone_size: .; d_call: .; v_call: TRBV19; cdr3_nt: TGTGCCAGTAGTACATCTAGCGAATTCTCCTACGAGCAGTACTTC; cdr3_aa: CASSTSSEFSYEQYF
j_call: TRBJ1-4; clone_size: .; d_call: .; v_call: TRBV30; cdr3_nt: TGTGCCTGGAGTGGAGGAGGCAGGGGTAATGAAAAACTGTTTTTT; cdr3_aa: CAWSGGGRGNEKLFF
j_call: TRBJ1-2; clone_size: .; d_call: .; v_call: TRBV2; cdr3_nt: TGTGCCAGCACCTTGGACATGAACTATGGCTACACCTTC; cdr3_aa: CASTLDMNYGYTF
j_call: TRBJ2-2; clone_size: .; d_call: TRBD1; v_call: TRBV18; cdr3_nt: TGTGCCAGCTCACCACCGACAGGGTCGGGGACCGGGGAGCTGTTTTTT; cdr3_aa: CASSPPTGSGTGELFF
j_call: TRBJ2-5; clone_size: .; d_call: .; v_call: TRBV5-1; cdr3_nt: .; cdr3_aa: CATTSGQTGNSETQYF
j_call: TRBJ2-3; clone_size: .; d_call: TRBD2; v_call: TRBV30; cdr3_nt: TGTGCCTGGAGAGCCAGCGGGGGAACAGATACGCAGTATTTT; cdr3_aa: CAWRASGGTDTQYF
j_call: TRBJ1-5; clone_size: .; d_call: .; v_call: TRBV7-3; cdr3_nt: TGTGCCAGCAGCTTAATCCACAGCTCCAATCAGCCCCAGCATTTT; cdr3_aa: CASSLIHSSNQPQHF
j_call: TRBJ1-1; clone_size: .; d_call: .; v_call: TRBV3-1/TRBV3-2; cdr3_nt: TGTGCCAGCAGCCAAGAGACTGCTGAAGCTTTCTTT; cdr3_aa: CASSQETAEAFF
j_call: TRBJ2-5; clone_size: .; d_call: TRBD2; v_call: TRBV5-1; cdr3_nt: TGCGCCAGCAGCCTTAGCGGGGGGGCTGGGGAGACCCAGTACTTC; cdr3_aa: CASSLSGGAGETQYF
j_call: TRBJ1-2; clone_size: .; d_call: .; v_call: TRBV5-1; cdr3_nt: TGCGCCAGCAGCTTGGAGGACAGTGTTGGTGGCTACACCTTC; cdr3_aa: CASSLEDSVGGYTF
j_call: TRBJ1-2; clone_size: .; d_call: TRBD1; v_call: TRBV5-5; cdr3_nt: TGTGCCAGCAGCAACCGACAGGGGCTGGGCTACACCTTC; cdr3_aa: CASSNRQGLGYTF
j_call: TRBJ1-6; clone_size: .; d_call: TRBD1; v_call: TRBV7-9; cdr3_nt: TGTGCCAGCAGCCCGACAGGGATTTCCTATAATTCACCCCTCCACTTT; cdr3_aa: CASSPTGISYNSPLHF
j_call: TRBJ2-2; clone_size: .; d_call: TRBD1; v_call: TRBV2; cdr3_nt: TGTGCCAGCAGCCGGGACAGGGGTAACACCGGGGAGCTGTTTTTT; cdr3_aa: CASSRDRGNTGELFF
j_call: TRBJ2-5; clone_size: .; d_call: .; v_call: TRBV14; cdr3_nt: TGTGCCAGCAGCCTGATGGGCTTAGGCCTAGCCGCGGGGGAGACCCAGTACTTC; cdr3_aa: CASSLMGLGLAAGETQYF
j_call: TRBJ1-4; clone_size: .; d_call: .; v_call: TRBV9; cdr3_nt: TGTGCCAGCAGCGTAGGGCAGGGAGGTGAAAAACTGTTTTTT; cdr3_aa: CASSVGQGGEKLFF
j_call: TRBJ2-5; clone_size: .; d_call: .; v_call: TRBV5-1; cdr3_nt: TGCGCCAGCAGCTCGGGCAGGGGAGGGGAGACCCAGTACTTC; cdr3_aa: CASSSGRGGETQYF
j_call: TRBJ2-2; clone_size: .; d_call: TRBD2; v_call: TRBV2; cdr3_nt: TGTGCCAGCAGGGGGGGACTAGCGGCGAACACCGGGGAGCTGTTTTTT; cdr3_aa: CASRGGLAANTGELFF
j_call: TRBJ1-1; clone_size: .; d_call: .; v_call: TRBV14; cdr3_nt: TGTGCCAGCAGCCAAGATCTGTATTGGGGGGAAAAAAACACTGAAGCTTTCTTT; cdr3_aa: CASSQDLYWGEKNTEAFF
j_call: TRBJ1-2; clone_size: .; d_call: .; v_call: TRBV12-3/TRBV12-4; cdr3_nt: TGTGCCAGCAGTTCAGGGTATGGCTACACCTTC; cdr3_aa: CASSSGYGYTF
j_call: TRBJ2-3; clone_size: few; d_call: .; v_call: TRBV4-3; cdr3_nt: TGCGCCAGCAGCCAAGATCTGGGGGGGGGCGACTCAGATACGCAGTATTTT; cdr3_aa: CASSQDLGGGDSDTQYF
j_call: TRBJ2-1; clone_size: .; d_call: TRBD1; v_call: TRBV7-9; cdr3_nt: TGTGCCAGCAGCTTAAGGGACAGGGGATTCAATGAGCAGTTCTTC; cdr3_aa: CASSLRDRGFNEQFF
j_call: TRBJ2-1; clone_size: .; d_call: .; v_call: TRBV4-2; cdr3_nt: TGTGCCAGCAGCCAAGACCCAGCGGAGAACAATGAGCAGTTCTTC; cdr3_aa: CASSQDPAENNEQFF
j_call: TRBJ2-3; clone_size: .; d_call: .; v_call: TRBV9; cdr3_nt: TGTGCCAGCAGCGTAAGATGGGGGGGCGACACAGATACGCAGTATTTT; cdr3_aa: CASSVRWGGDTDTQYF
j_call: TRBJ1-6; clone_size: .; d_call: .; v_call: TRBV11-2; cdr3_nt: TGTGCCAGCAGCTTAGACAGGGGTTCACCCCTCCACTTT; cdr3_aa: CASSLDRGSPLHF
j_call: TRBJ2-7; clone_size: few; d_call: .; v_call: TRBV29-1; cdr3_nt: TGCAGCGCCCTGGACAGCTACGAGCAGTACTTC; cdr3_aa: CSALDSYEQYF